These 13 T cell receptor beta chains originate from one sample sequenced in a study of breast tumors, draining lymph nodes, adjacent tissues. TCRdb re-called the multiplex PCR reads with MiXCR, one entry per CDR3 protein. The data contain about 230,000 distinct CDR3 sequences, 32% of them singletons. Breast cancer patients provided tissue from their axillary draining lymph nodes. The sequencing sample was made of axillary lymph node tissue. The receptors originated from a female donor with breast cancer. Some clones in this sample may be carry-over from other donors' samples.

A word on this clonotype: A much larger clone differs by one base, so this may be a read error. The chain uses TRBV5-4 and TRBJ1-2; D is perhaps TRBD1 (6 bases). Germline loops: CDR1 SGHNT, CDR2 YYREEE (reference sequence). The CDR3 consists of 13 residues. Trimming pared 4 bases from V and 8 bases from J, leaving 15 bases between. This CDR3 is CASSIRQAGGYTF. The CDR3 DNA reads TGTGCCAGCAGCATTCGACAGGCCGGAGGCTACACCTTC.

Details on this clonotype: With a much larger clone just one base away, this may be a read error. The chain recombines TRBV20-1 with TRBJ2-7, with 8 nucleotides matching TRBD2. Germline loops: CDR1 DFQATT, CDR2 SNEGSKA (reference sequence). This CDR3 comprises 14 residues. The V gene end was trimmed by 6 bases and the J gene end by 6 bases; junction bases not matched to a gene: 13. The CDR3 sequence: CSAKTGLASPEQYF. The CDR3 nucleotides are TGCAGTGCGAAGACTGGACTAGCATCCCCCGAGCAGTACTTC.

In its sample, this clonotype was seen many times. The V and J genes are TRBV5-5 and TRBJ2-1, with TRBD2 as a possible D gene (8 bases). The germline gives CDR1 SGHKS, CDR2 YYEKEE (reference sequence). Between the trimmed V and J ends, which lost 7 bases and 8 bases, there was a span of 25 bases. The CDR3 runs to 16 residues. This CDR3 is CASSSSGTRGLDEQFF. In DNA, the CDR3 is TGTGCCAGCTCCTCCTCTGGGACTAGGGGGCTCGATGAGCAGTTCTTC.

The table lists this clonotype with many counts. This sequence joins TRBV4-1 and TRBJ2-1; 12 positions agree with TRBD2. Losses at the gene ends were 1 base for V and 3 bases for J; bases not matched to a gene: 4. The CDR3 has 17 residues. In germline, CDR1 is MGHRA, CDR2 YSYEKL. The CDR3 bases are TGCGCCAGCAGCCAAGGGCTAGCGGGAGGGTTCTACAATGAGCAGTTCTTC. Translated, it gives CASSQGLAGGFYNEQFF.

V is TRBV10-3 and J is TRBJ2-5, with 11 nucleotides matching TRBD2. This CDR3 has 14 residues. The junction had 0 bases not matched to a gene; V was cut back by 2 bases and J by 4 bases. CDR1 is ENHRY and CDR2 is SYGVKD in the germline V gene. CDR3 coding DNA: TGTGCCATCAGTGAGGGACTAGCGGGAGAGACCCAGTACTTC. Its translation: CAISEGLAGETQYF.

V usage is TRBV5-6 and J usage is TRBJ2-1; either TRBD1 or TRBD2 may supply D (7 bases each). Germline loops: CDR1 SGHDT, CDR2 YYEEEE. The CDR3 has 15 amino acids. Deletions cut 2 bases from V and 7 bases from J, with 16 bases between. DNA for the CDR3: TGTGCCAGCAGCTTTGGGAGGGGGCGAACTAATGAGCAGTTCTTC. Protein: CASSFGRGRTNEQFF.

This clonotype was detected ten times or more. J is TRBJ2-5 and V is TRBV5-4, with D possibly being TRBD1 (5 bases). Looked up from germline, CDR1 is SGHNT and CDR2 is YYREEE (reference sequence). V lost 3 bases, J lost 1 base, and 10 bases lay in between. The CDR3 covers 14 residues. CDR3 amino acids: CASSSLGLQETQYF. The CDR3 nucleotides read TGTGCCAGCAGCTCCTTGGGGCTCCAAGAGACCCAGTACTTC.

Comments on this clonotype: The CDR3 does not end in the conserved phenylalanine or tryptophan, so this is likely a read error. V and J are TRBV19 and TRBJ2-5; 7 nucleotides agree with TRBD2. Germline CDR1 is LNHDA and CDR2 is SQIVND (reference sequence). J gave up 2 bases and V 6 bases, and 12 bases lay outside the gene matches. CDR3 length: 16 amino acids. Here the CDR3 DNA reads TGTGCCAGTAGCAGGGAGGGTGGCAACCGGCAAGAGACCCAGTACTCC. Residues: CASSREGGNRQETQYS.

A note on this clonotype: Just one base apart from a much larger clone, this may be a read error. The rearrangement joins TRBV6-5 to TRBJ1-1; tentatively, D is TRBD1 (5 bases). V was clipped by 5 bases and J by 10 bases, with 17 bases between them. Germline lookup yields CDR1 MNHEY and CDR2 SVGAGI. This CDR3 has 13 residues. This chain's CDR3 is CASSHQRGKVAFF. DNA of the CDR3: TGTGCCAGCAGTCACCAGAGGGGTAAGGTAGCTTTCTTT.

This clonotype was observed a handful of times. A much larger clone differs from this one at a single base, so this may be a read error. This chain uses TRBV6-5 with TRBJ2-3; 9 bases are shared with TRBD1. This CDR3 region has 15 residues. CDR1 is MNHEY and CDR2 is SVGAGI in the germline V gene. The J segment lost 0 bases and the V segment lost 6 bases, leaving 4 bases of the junction unmatched. The DNA of the CDR3 is TGTGCCAGCAGGCCGACAGGGGGAAGCACAGATACGCAGTATTTT. As protein: CASRPTGGSTDTQYF.

This clonotype was found many times. This rearrangement joins TRBV20-1 to TRBJ2-3, with D unresolved. This CDR3 spans 11 amino acids. Deletions cut 7 bases from V and 3 bases from J, with 8 bases between. Germline lookup yields CDR1 DFQATT and CDR2 SNEGSKA (reference sequence). The CDR3 loop is CSVGGTDTQYF. For the CDR3, the DNA is TGCAGTGTAGGCGGTACAGATACGCAGTATTTT.

J is TRBJ2-3 and V is TRBV7-3, with D perhaps matching TRBD2 (5 bases). V lost 6 bases and J lost 0, with 16 bases in between. This CDR3 contains 16 residues. Germline lookup yields CDR1 SGHTA and CDR2 FQGTGA. CDR3 sequence reads: CASSLRTDSSTDTQYF. For the CDR3, the DNA is TGTGCCAGCAGTCTACGGACGGACTCGAGCACAGATACGCAGTATTTT.

A remark on this clonotype: A junction boundary mismatches the germline segment, possibly from a read error. The J gene is TRBJ1-2, the V gene TRBV5-1; D possibly corresponds to TRBD1 (6 bases). This CDR3 region has 14 residues. Looked up from germline, CDR1 is SGHRS and CDR2 is YFSETQ. The CDR3 sequence is CASSDGQLNYGYTF. CDR3 DNA: TGCGCCAGCAGCGACGGACAGCTAAACTACGGCTACACCTTC.